The following is a T cell receptor beta chain sequence with its context. With a J-beta primer mix and a sample-barcoded 5' primer, a second PCR ran about 7 to 12 cycles. TCRdb ran MiXCR on the 5' RACE reads and lists one entry per CDR3 protein. Of 780,000 or so distinct CDR3 sequences in the sample, around a quarter were seen once. This sample stems from a study of blood T cells in healthy people across ages. Separately, the same data were catalogued under a study of T cells of mothers and their children.

This clonotype originated in a boy under 18 in good health. Sequenced: blood.

CDR3: CASSQIASYNEQFF. In nucleotides, the CDR3 is TGTGCCAGCAGCCAAATAGCCTCCTACAATGAGCAGTTCTTC. V and J are TRBV14 and TRBJ2-1, with D uncertain. This CDR3 contains 14 residues. Germline V CDR1 and CDR2: SGHDN, FVKESK. Trimming pared 2 bases from V and 0 bases from J, leaving 5 bases between.